These 28 T cell receptor beta chains were all obtained from the same sample, sequenced in a study of control samples from healthy donors and cancer patients. Profiling relied on immunoSEQ multiplex PCR, and the TCRdb table lists in-frame clones only, not all of them. The data contain under 300,000 clones, around 79% of them singletons. Material for sequencing was PBMCs. These receptors originate from a woman aged 55-75 years with lung cancer.

This chain connects TRBV7-2 to TRBJ2-7; TRBD1 aligns across 10 bases. The CDR3 covers 15 residues. Germline V gene lookup returns CDR1 SGHTA and CDR2 FQGNSA. The V segment lost 5 bases and the J segment 2 bases; nucleotides outside the gene matches: 6. The CDR3 is CASSPGGTGAYEQYF. The CDR3 DNA follows: TGTGCCAGCAGCCCAGGCGGGACAGGGGCCTACGAGCAGTACTTC.

The chain recombines TRBV2 with TRBJ2-1, with D unresolved. Germline V gene lookup returns CDR1 SNHLY and CDR2 FYNNEI. The V end lost 7 bases, the J end lost 0 bases, and 13 bases lay between the germline ends. The CDR3 consists of 15 residues. The CDR3 nucleotides read TGTGCCAGCACCCCGGATTTGAGCTCCTACAATGAGCAGTTCTTC. Protein sequence: CASTPDLSSYNEQFF.

The chain has TRBV5-1 and TRBJ1-1, with D uncertain. CDR1 is SGHRS and CDR2 is YFSETQ in the germline V gene. Trimming took 2 bases from V and 10 from J, leaving 15 bases between them. This CDR3 is 13 amino acids long. The CDR3 sequence: CASSFPGESGAFF. The CDR3 region has the DNA TGCGCCAGCAGCTTCCCCGGAGAGTCCGGAGCTTTCTTT.

The chain joins TRBV5-6 to TRBJ1-4; 10 bases align to TRBD1. The V and J ends lost 4 bases and 7 bases, in that order; junction bases with no gene match: 10. The CDR3 is 16 residues long. Germline CDR1 and CDR2: SGHDT and YYEEEE. In DNA form, the CDR3 reads TGTGCCAGCAGCACACCGGGACAGGGGAGTGTTGAAAAACTGTTTTTT. Its protein product is CASSTPGQGSVEKLFF.

This sequence joins TRBV3-1 (or the pseudogene TRBV3-2) and TRBJ2-5, with TRBD2 identical over 12 bases. V was clipped by 1 base and J by 4 bases; unmatched bases: 1. This CDR3 comprises 15 residues. Germline-derived CDR1 and CDR2 are LGHDT and YNNKEL (reference sequence). CDR3 loop: CASSQASGGAETQYF. CDR3 DNA sequence: TGTGCCAGCAGCCAAGCTAGCGGGGGGGCAGAGACCCAGTACTTC.

CDR3 nucleotide sequence: TGTGCCAGCAGCTTACGGTTGCTTGAAAAACTGTTTTTT. Amino acids: CASSLRLLEKLFF. The chain links TRBV7-8 to TRBJ1-4; D uncertain. This CDR3 spans 13 amino acids. Germline loops: CDR1 SGHVS, CDR2 FQNEAQ. The V gene lost 2 bases and the J gene lost 7 bases, with 8 bases spanning the gap. The full variable domain, with the rest looked up from reference TRBV7-8 and TRBJ1-4, is GAGVSQSPRYKVAKRGQDVALRCDPISGHVSLFWYQQALGQGPEFLTYFQNEAQLDKSGLPSDRFFAERPEGSVSTLKIQRTQQEDSAVYLCASSLRLLEKLFFGSGTQLSVL.

The rearrangement uses TRBV7-2 and TRBJ1-1; no definite D call. The V end lost 5 bases, the J end lost 1 base, and 8 bases lay between the germline ends. The CDR3 runs to 13 residues. Looked up from germline, CDR1 is SGHTA and CDR2 is FQGNSA. CDR3 bases: TGTGCCAGCAGCCAAGGACCGAACACTGAAGCTTTCTTT. Its translation is CASSQGPNTEAFF.

The chain is built from TRBV5-1 and TRBJ1-2, with TRBD1 identical over 9 bases. V trimming: 2 bases; J trimming: 4 bases; junction bases outside the gene matches: 6. This CDR3 spans 15 amino acids. In germline, CDR1 is SGHRS, CDR2 YFSETQ. This chain's CDR3 is CASSLQQGATYGYTF. DNA of the CDR3: TGCGCCAGCAGCTTACAACAGGGGGCGACCTATGGCTACACCTTC.

V and J are TRBV30 and TRBJ2-6, with TRBD1 identical over 9 bases. Trimming cost V 5 bases and J 13 bases; bases outside gene matches: 9. Germline V gene data show CDR1 as GTSNPN and CDR2 as SVGIG (reference sequence). The CDR3 consists of 13 residues. CDR3 amino acids: CAWETGGARVLTF. As DNA, the CDR3 is TGTGCCTGGGAAACAGGGGGCGCGAGGGTCCTGACTTTC.

The chain has TRBV9 and TRBJ1-3; no clear D gene. V shed 0 bases and J shed 2 bases, with 6 bases lying between them. Per the germline V gene, CDR1 is SGDLS and CDR2 is YYNGEE. The CDR3 has 14 amino acids. CDR3 nucleotides: TGTGCCAGCAGCGTAGGTCAGGCTGGAAACACCATATATTTT. Protein sequence: CASSVGQAGNTIYF.

CDR3 in DNA: TGTGCCAGCAGTCGGTCTTTGGACAGGCTTGAGACCCAGTACTTC. It codes for CASSRSLDRLETQYF. V gene TRBV9 combines with J gene TRBJ2-5; TRBD1 matches at 7 bases. The V and J ends lost 5 bases and 5 bases, in that order; junction bases with no gene match: 12. Germline values: CDR1 SGDLS, CDR2 YYNGEE. The length of the CDR3 is 15 residues.

The chain joins TRBV7-3 to TRBJ2-1, with D possibly being TRBD2 (6 bases). The germline gives CDR1 SGHTA, CDR2 FQGTGA. The V end lost 4 bases, the J end lost 7 bases, and 11 bases lay between the germline ends. The CDR3 sequence is 13 residues long. The CDR3 DNA sequence: TGTGCCAGCAGCTCCCGGGGGTCGAATGAGCAGTTCTTC. Its protein product is CASSSRGSNEQFF.

This rearrangement joins TRBV12-5 to TRBJ1-1, with D possibly matching TRBD1 (6 bases). V shed 8 bases and J shed 1 base, with 14 bases lying between them. CDR3 length equals 14 residues. Germline V gene lookup returns CDR1 LGHNT and CDR2 FRNRAP. Here the CDR3 reads CASKGETANTEAFF. The DNA of the CDR3 is TGTGCTAGTAAGGGGGAAACCGCGAACACTGAAGCTTTCTTT.

This sequence joins TRBV7-8 and TRBJ1-3, with no clear D. CDR1 is SGHVS, CDR2 FQNEAQ, per germline. The CDR3 is 17 residues long. V gave up 1 base and J gave up 0 bases, with 13 bases separating them. The CDR3 here is CASSLESRVYSGNTIYF. DNA of the CDR3: TGTGCCAGCAGCTTAGAATCCCGGGTATACTCTGGAAACACCATATATTTT. The whole variable domain, filled in from reference TRBV7-8 and TRBJ1-3, reads GAGVSQSPRYKVAKRGQDVALRCDPISGHVSLFWYQQALGQGPEFLTYFQNEAQLDKSGLPSDRFFAERPEGSVSTLKIQRTQQEDSAVYLCASSLESRVYSGNTIYFGEGSWLTVV.

The rearrangement joins TRBV6-5 to TRBJ1-1; D is undetermined. Germline CDR1 and CDR2: MNHEY and SVGAGI. The CDR3 sequence is 14 residues long. V dropped 6 bases and J dropped 6 bases, with 17 bases sitting between them. The CDR3 DNA reads TGTGCCAGCAGGACCTTCGCCCTGACATCTGAAGCTTTCTTT. Translated, it gives CASRTFALTSEAFF.

The chain links TRBV19 to TRBJ1-1, with TRBD1 as a possible D gene (5 bases). The germline gives CDR1 LNHDA, CDR2 SQIVND (reference sequence). V was pared by 7 bases and J by 0 bases, with 6 bases between. The CDR3 is 12 amino acids. In DNA, the CDR3 is TGTGCCAGTAAGGACATGAACACTGAAGCTTTCTTT. As protein: CASKDMNTEAFF.

The chain has TRBV2 and TRBJ1-1; 10 nucleotides align to TRBD1. V was pared by 5 bases and J by 4 bases, with 4 bases of the junction left unmatched. From germline, CDR1 is SNHLY and CDR2 FYNNEI. CDR3 size: 14 residues. Here the CDR3 reads CASSSRTGGTEAFF. The DNA of the CDR3 is TGTGCCAGCAGTTCTCGGACAGGGGGCACTGAAGCTTTCTTT.

This clone has more than one count but fewer than ten. The identical CDR3 is also encoded by other nucleotide sequences in the sample. The rearrangement joins TRBV6-6 to TRBJ2-1; no clear D. This CDR3 has 11 residues. Per the germline V gene, CDR1 is MNHNY and CDR2 is SVGAGI (reference sequence). Deletions cut 6 bases from V and 3 bases from J, with 3 bases between. The CDR3 region has the DNA TGTGCCAGCAGAAGCTACAATGAGCAGTTCTTC. It codes for CASRSYNEQFF.

This rearrangement joins TRBV5-4 to TRBJ1-6, with D possibly matching TRBD1 (5 bases). With 0 bases removed from V and 13 bases from J, the gap between germline ends came to 11 bases. The CDR3 covers 13 residues. From germline, CDR1 is SGHNT and CDR2 YYREEE (reference sequence). The DNA of the CDR3 is TGTGCCAGCAGCTTGGATGGGGACGCGCCCCTCCACTTT. Translated: CASSLDGDAPLHF.

V gene TRBV7-2 combines with J gene TRBJ2-5; TRBD1 matches 9 bases. The ends lost 6 bases at V and 5 bases at J; junction bases unmatched: 7. Germline values: CDR1 SGHTA, CDR2 FQGNSA. The CDR3 totals 14 residues. The CDR3 DNA follows: TGTGCCAGCAGACGACAGGGGGGGAGGGAGACCCAGTACTTC. Translated, it gives CASRRQGGRETQYF.

V usage is TRBV2 and J usage is TRBJ2-3; TRBD2 is a possible D gene (5 bases). V lost 0 bases and J 1 base, leaving 8 bases between the germline ends. Germline V gene lookup returns CDR1 SNHLY and CDR2 FYNNEI. CDR3 size: 15 residues. The CDR3 DNA reads as TGTGCCAGCAGTGAAGCGGGAGTGGGCACAGATACGCAGTATTTT. This encodes CASSEAGVGTDTQYF.

The chain joins TRBV7-2 to TRBJ2-7, with D possibly TRBD2 on 5 matching bases. CDR1 is SGHTA, CDR2 FQGNSA, per germline. V lost 4 bases and J lost 0, with 16 bases in between. The CDR3 is 16 residues long. For the CDR3, the DNA is TGTGCCAGCAGCTGGAGGTCAGGCGAAAGCTCCTACGAGCAGTACTTC. Protein sequence: CASSWRSGESSYEQYF.

The gene calls are TRBV28 and TRBJ1-6; 10 bases fit TRBD1. With 5 bases clipped from V and 6 bases from J, the junction kept 7 bases outside the gene matches. The CDR3 runs 16 residues. The germline V gene has CDR1 MDHEN and CDR2 SYDVKM. Here the CDR3 DNA reads TGTGCCAGCAGTACCGGACAGGGGGGGGGTAATTCACCCCTCCACTTT. Translation gives CASSTGQGGGNSPLHF.

This chain uses TRBV11-3 with TRBJ2-7, with D tentatively TRBD1 (6 bases). The CDR3 runs to 15 residues. V lost 4 bases to trimming and J lost 2 bases, with 15 bases between them. Germline loops: CDR1 SGHNT, CDR2 YENEEA. DNA of the CDR3: TGTGCCAGCAGCTCCCATACAGGGAGTCCCTACGAGCAGTACTTC. It yields the protein CASSSHTGSPYEQYF.

The chain employs TRBV12-3 or TRBV12-4 and TRBJ2-7; D is perhaps TRBD1 or TRBD2 (5 bases each). This CDR3 is 13 amino acids long. V lost 6 bases and J 0 bases, leaving 9 bases between the germline ends. CDR3 residues: CASSPGTSYEQYF. The CDR3 DNA follows: TGTGCCAGCAGCCCCGGGACCTCCTACGAGCAGTACTTC.

This chain joins TRBV20-1 and TRBJ1-2; no firm D call. Trimming shortened V by 3 bases and J by 8 bases, and 13 bases separated the two germline ends. The CDR3 sequence is 12 residues long. Germline V gene lookup returns CDR1 DFQATT and CDR2 SNEGSKA (reference sequence). The DNA for the CDR3 is TGCAGTGCTAGTTTCCTGGGCCGGGGCTACACCTTC. It is translated as CSASFLGRGYTF.

The CDR3 protein is CASTSGGGRNTGELFF. Written as DNA, the CDR3 is TGTGCCAGCACCTCCGGCGGCGGACGTAACACCGGGGAGCTGTTTTTT. The gene calls are TRBV5-6 and TRBJ2-2; unclear D gene. V lost 6 bases to trimming and J lost 2 bases, with 17 bases between them. CDR1 is SGHDT, CDR2 YYEEEE, per germline. This CDR3 has 16 residues.

The chain uses TRBV6-5 and TRBJ1-2, with a possible D match to TRBD1 (5 bases). The CDR3 length is 13 residues. Germline-derived CDR1 and CDR2 are MNHEY and SVGAGI. V was pared by 8 bases and J by 8 bases, with 18 bases between. The CDR3 DNA reads TGTGCCAGCGGGTGGAGGGGTCCGGGCGGCTACACCTTC. Its translation: CASGWRGPGGYTF.